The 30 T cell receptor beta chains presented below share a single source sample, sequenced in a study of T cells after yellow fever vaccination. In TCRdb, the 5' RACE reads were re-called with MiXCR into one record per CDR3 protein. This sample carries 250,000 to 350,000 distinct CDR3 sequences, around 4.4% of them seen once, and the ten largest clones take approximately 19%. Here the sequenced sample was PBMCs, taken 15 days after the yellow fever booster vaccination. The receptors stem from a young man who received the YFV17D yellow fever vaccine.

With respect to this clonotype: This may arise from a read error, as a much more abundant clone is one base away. Here the CDR3 reads CASSYRLRGGIDGELFF. Written as DNA, the CDR3 is TGTGCCAGCAGCTACCGCCTGCGGGGAGGGATTGACGGGGAGCTGTTTTTT. The chain links TRBV6-6 to TRBJ2-2, with 7 bases fitting TRBD2. The trim removed 6 bases at V and 7 bases at J, leaving 17 bases unmatched. The CDR3 runs to 17 residues. CDR1 is MNHNY and CDR2 is SVGAGI in the germline V gene (reference sequence).

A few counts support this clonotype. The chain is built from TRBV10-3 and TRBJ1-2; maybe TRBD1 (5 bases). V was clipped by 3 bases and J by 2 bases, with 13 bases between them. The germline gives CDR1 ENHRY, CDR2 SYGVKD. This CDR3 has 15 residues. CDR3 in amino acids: CAISEGDRKNYGYTF. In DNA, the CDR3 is TGTGCCATCAGTGAAGGAGACAGAAAAAACTATGGCTACACCTTC.

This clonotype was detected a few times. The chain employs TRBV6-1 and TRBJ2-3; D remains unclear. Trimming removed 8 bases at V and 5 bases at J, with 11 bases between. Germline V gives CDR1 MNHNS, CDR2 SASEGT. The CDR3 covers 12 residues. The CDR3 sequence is CASGKDGDTQYF. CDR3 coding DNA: TGTGCCAGCGGTAAGGACGGAGATACGCAGTATTTT.

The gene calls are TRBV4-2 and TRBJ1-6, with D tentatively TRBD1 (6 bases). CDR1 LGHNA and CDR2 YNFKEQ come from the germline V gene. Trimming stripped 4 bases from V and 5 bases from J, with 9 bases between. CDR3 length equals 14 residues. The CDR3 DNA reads TGTGCCAGCAGCCGGACAGTGGATAATTCACCCCTCCACTTT. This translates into CASSRTVDNSPLHF.

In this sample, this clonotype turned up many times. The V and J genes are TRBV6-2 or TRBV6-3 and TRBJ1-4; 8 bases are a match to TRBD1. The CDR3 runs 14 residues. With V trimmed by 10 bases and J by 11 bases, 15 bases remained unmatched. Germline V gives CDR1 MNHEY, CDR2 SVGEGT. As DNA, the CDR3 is TGTGCCACCAGGGACGGGACAGGCCCGGGGAAACTGTTTTTT. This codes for CATRDGTGPGKLFF.

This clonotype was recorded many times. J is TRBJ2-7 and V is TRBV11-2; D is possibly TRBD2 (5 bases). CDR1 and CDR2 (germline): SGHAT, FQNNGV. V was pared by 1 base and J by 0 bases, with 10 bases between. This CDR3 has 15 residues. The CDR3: CASSLVSGSSYEQYF. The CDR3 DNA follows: TGTGCCAGCAGCTTAGTCTCGGGGAGCTCCTACGAGCAGTACTTC.

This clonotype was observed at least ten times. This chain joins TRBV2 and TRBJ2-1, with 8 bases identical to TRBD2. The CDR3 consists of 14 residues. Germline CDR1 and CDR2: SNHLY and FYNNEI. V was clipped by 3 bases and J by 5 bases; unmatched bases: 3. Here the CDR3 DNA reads TGTGCCAGCAGTGAGGCACTAGCGGACAATGAGCAGTTCTTC. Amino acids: CASSEALADNEQFF.

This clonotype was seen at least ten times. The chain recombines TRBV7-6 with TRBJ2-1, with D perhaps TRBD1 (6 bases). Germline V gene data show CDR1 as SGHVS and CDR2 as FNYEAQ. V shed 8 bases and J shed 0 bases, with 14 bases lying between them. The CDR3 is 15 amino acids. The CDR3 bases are TGTGCCAGCGGGCCGGACAGCAGCTCCTACAATGAGCAGTTCTTC. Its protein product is CASGPDSSSYNEQFF.

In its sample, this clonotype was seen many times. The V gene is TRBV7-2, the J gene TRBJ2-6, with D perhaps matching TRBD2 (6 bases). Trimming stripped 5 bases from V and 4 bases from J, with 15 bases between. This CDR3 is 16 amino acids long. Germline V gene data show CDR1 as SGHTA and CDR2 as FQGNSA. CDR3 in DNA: TGTGCCAGCAGCCCGACCGGGGGTTCAGGGGCCAACGTCCTGACTTTC. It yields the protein CASSPTGGSGANVLTF.

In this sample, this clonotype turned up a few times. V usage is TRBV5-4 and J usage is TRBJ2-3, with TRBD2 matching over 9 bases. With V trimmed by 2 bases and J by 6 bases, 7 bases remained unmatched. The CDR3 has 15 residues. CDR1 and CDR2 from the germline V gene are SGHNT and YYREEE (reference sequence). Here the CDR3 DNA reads TGTGCCAGCAGCTTTATAGCGGGGGCCACTGATACGCAGTATTTT. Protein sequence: CASSFIAGATDTQYF.

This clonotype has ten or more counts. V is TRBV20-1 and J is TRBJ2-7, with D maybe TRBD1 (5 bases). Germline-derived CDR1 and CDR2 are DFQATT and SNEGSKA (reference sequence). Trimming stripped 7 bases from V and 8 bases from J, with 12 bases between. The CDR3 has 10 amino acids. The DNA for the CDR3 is TGCAGTGTTTTTAGGGGCAAGCAGTACTTC. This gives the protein CSVFRGKQYF.

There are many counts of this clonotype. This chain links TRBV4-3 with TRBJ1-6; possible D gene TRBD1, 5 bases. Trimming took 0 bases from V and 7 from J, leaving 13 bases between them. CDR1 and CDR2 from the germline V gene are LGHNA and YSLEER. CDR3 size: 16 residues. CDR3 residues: CASSQDLQGVNSPLHF. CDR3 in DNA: TGCGCCAGCAGCCAAGATCTTCAGGGAGTCAATTCACCCCTCCACTTT.

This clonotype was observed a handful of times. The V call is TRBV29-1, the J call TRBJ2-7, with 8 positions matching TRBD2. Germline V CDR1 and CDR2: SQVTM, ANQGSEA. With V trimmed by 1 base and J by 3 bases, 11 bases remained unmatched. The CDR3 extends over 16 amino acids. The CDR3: CSVEGVGAGGLYEQYF. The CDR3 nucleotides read TGCAGCGTTGAAGGAGTTGGGGCGGGGGGTCTCTACGAGCAGTACTTC.

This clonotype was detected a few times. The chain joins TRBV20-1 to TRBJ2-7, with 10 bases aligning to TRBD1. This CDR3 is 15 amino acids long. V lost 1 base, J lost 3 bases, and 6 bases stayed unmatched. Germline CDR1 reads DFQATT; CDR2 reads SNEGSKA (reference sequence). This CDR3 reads CSARARGQGHYEQYF. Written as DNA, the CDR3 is TGCAGTGCTAGAGCCCGGGGACAGGGGCACTACGAGCAGTACTTC.

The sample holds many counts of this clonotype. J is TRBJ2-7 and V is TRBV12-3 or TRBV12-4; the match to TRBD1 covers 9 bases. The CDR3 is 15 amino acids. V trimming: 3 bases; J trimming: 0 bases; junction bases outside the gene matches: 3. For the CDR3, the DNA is TGTGCCAGCAGTTTGGGACAGGGAGGCTCCTACGAGCAGTACTTC. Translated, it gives CASSLGQGGSYEQYF.

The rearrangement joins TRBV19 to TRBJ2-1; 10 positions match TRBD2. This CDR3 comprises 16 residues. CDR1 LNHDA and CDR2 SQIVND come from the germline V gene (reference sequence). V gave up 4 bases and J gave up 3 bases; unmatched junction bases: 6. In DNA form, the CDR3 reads TGTGCCAGTAGTACCTCCCCTAGCGGGGGCTACAATGAGCAGTTCTTC. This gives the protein CASSTSPSGGYNEQFF.

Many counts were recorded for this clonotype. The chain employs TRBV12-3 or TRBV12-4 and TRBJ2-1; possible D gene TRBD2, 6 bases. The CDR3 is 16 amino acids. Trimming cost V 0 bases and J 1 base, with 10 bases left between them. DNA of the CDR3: TGTGCCAGCAGTTTAGCAGGGGCGGGGTCCTACAATGAGCAGTTCTTC. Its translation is CASSLAGAGSYNEQFF.

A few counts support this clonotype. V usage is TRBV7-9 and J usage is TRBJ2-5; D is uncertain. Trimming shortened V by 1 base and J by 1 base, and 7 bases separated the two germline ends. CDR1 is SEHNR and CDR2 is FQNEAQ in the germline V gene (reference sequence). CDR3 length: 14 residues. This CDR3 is CASSLGLPQETQYF. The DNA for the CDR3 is TGTGCCAGCAGCTTAGGACTCCCCCAAGAGACCCAGTACTTC.

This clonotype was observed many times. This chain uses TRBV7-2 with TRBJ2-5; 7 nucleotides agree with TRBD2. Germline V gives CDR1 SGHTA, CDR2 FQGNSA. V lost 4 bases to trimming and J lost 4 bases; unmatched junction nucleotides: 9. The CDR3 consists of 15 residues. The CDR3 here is CASSWKRDRGETQYF. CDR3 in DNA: TGTGCCAGCAGCTGGAAGCGGGATCGGGGAGAGACCCAGTACTTC.

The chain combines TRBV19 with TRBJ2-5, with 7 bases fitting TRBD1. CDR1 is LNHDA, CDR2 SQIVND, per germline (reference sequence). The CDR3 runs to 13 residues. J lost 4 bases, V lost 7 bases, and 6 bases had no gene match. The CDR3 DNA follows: TGTGCCAGTACGGACAGGCTCAGAGAGACCCAGTACTTC. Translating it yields CASTDRLRETQYF. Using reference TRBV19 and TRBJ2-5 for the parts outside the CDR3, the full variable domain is DGGITQSPKYLFRKEGQNVTLSCEQNLNHDAMYWYRQDPGQGLRLIYYSQIVNDFQKGDIAEGYSVSREKKESFPLTVTSAQKNPTAFYLCASTDRLRETQYFGPGTRLLVL.

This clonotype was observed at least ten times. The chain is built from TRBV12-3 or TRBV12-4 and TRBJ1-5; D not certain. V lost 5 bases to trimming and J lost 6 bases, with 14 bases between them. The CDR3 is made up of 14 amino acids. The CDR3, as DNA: TGTGCCAGCAGTATCCAGGCGGCAGGTCAGCCCCAGCATTTT. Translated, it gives CASSIQAAGQPQHF.

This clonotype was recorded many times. In DNA form, the CDR3 reads TGTGCCAGCAGCTTGGGTCTAGCGGGGGGACCCGGGGGTACGCAGTATTTT. This gives the protein CASSLGLAGGPGGTQYF. The gene calls are TRBV7-2 and TRBJ2-3, with 11 bases aligning to TRBD2. Trimming removed 3 bases from V and 8 bases from J; junction bases left unmatched: 13. The CDR3 is made up of 17 amino acids. The germline V gene encodes CDR1 SGHTA and CDR2 FQGNSA.

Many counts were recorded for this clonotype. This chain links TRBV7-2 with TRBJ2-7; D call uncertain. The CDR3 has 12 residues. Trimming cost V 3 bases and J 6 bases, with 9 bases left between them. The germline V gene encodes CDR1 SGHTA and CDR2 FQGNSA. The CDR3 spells CASSFSQAEQYF. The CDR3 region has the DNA TGTGCCAGCAGCTTTTCCCAGGCCGAGCAGTACTTC.

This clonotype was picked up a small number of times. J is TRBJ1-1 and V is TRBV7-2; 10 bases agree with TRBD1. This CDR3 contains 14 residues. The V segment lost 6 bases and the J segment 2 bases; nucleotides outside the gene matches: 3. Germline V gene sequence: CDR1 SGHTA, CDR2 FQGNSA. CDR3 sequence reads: CASRGQGPNTEAFF. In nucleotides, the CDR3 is TGTGCCAGCAGGGGACAGGGGCCTAACACTGAAGCTTTCTTT.

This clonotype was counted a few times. CDR3 sequence: CASSSSKANTGELFF. The DNA for the CDR3 is TGTGCCAGCAGCAGTAGTAAGGCGAACACCGGGGAGCTGTTTTTT. This sequence joins TRBV16 and TRBJ2-2; D call uncertain. CDR1 and CDR2 from the germline V gene are KGHSY and FQNENV. V was shortened by 5 bases and J by 0 bases, with 10 bases between the two germline ends. The length of the CDR3 is 15 residues.

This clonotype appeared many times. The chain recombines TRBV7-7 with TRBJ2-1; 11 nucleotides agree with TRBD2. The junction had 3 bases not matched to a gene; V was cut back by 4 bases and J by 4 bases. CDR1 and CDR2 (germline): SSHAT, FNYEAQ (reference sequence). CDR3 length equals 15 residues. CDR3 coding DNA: TGTGCCAGCAGCTCGGGACTAGCGGAATACAATGAGCAGTTCTTC. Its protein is CASSSGLAEYNEQFF.

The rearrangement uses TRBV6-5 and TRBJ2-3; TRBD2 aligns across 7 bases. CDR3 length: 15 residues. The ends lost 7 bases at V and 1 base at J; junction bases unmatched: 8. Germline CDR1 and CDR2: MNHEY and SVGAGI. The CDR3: CASTYRSGGTDTQYF. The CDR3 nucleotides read TGTGCCAGCACATACCGCAGCGGGGGCACAGATACGCAGTATTTT.

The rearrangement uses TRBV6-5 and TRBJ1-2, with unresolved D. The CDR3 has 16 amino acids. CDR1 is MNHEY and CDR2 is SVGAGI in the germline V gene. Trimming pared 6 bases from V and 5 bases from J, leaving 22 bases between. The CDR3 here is CASSSIPRGFPYGYTF. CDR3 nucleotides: TGTGCCAGCAGCTCCATCCCCCGGGGATTCCCTTATGGCTACACCTTC.

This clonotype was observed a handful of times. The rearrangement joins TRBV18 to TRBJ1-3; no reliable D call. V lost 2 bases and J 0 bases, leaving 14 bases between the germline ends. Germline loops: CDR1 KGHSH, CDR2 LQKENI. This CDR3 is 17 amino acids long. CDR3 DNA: TGTGCCAGCTCACCATCCGAGGGAGCTCCCTCTGGAAACACCATATATTTT. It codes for CASSPSEGAPSGNTIYF.

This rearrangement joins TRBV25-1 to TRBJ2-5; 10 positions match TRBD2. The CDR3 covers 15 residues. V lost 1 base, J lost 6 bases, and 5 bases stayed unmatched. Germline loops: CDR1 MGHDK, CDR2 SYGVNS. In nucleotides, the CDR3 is TGTGCCAGCAGTGAATCCCCTAGCGGGGGTCAGACCCAGTACTTC. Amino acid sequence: CASSESPSGGQTQYF.